Below are 22 T cell receptor beta chains sequenced from a single sample in a study of blood T cell repertoires in COVID-19. TCRdb's table, derived via immunoSEQ multiplex PCR, lists solely in-frame clones and lacks some. This repertoire shows some 100,000 clones, around nine tenths found once; its top ten account for about 3.7%. The sample consisted of peripheral blood. The receptors were gathered from a woman aged 65 to 85 with acute or convalescent COVID-19.

The chain has TRBV4-1 and TRBJ2-1; 10 bases are a match to TRBD1. CDR3 length equals 22 residues. J lost 5 bases, V lost 4 bases, and 26 bases had no gene match. Germline lookup yields CDR1 MGHRA and CDR2 YSYEKL. The CDR3 DNA sequence: TGCGCCAGCAGCCCCCAATTAGCCCCGGGACAGGGGCGACTTCTACGGAACAATGAGCAGTTCTTC. This gives the protein CASSPQLAPGQGRLLRNNEQFF.

The rearrangement uses TRBV5-1 and TRBJ2-2; a possible D gene is TRBD1 (5 bases). This CDR3 region has 14 residues. The V gene's germline CDR1 is SGHRS and CDR2 YFSETQ. Deletions cut 3 bases from V and 3 bases from J, with 9 bases between. For the CDR3, the DNA is TGCGCCAGCAGCTCCGAGACAGACACCGGGGAGCTGTTTTTT. This encodes CASSSETDTGELFF.

The chain combines TRBV6-2 or TRBV6-3 with TRBJ1-1; maybe TRBD1 (5 bases). There are 13 residues in the CDR3. Germline CDR1 MNHEY, CDR2 SVGEGT. V gave up 2 bases and J gave up 5 bases, with 9 bases separating them. The CDR3 sequence is CASSYSRVTEAFF. For the CDR3, the DNA is TGTGCCAGCAGTTACAGCAGGGTAACTGAAGCTTTCTTT.

The V and J genes are TRBV5-1 and TRBJ1-1; D unresolved. The CDR3 length is 14 residues. Trimming removed 7 bases at V and 4 bases at J, with 17 bases between. Per germline, CDR1 SGHRS and CDR2 YFSETQ. The CDR3 protein is CASHQVGSGTEAFF. CDR3 bases: TGCGCCAGCCACCAGGTTGGGTCAGGCACTGAAGCTTTCTTT.

The J gene is TRBJ1-3, the V gene TRBV25-1; no definite D call. In germline, CDR1 is MGHDK, CDR2 SYGVNS. V was pared by 6 bases and J by 0 bases, with 12 bases between. The CDR3 runs to 15 residues. The CDR3 DNA is TGTGCCAGCAGATCTTGGGCACACTCTGGAAACACCATATATTTT. Protein product: CASRSWAHSGNTIYF. Variable domain in full (rest from reference TRBV25-1 and TRBJ1-3): EADIYQTPRYLVIGTGKKITLECSQTMGHDKMYWYQQDPGMELHLIHYSYGVNSTEKGDLSSESTVSRIRTEHFPLTLESARPSHTSQYLCASRSWAHSGNTIYFGEGSWLTVV.

V gene TRBV7-9 combines with J gene TRBJ1-6; D gene ambiguous. This CDR3 contains 16 residues. The V gene's germline CDR1 is SEHNR and CDR2 FQNEAQ (reference sequence). The V end lost 2 bases, the J end lost 12 bases, and 20 bases lay between the germline ends. In DNA, the CDR3 is TGTGCCAGCAGCTTAAACACCGGGCAACTTGGGAGACCCCTCCACTTT. Protein product: CASSLNTGQLGRPLHF.

The J gene is TRBJ2-5, the V gene TRBV28; D might be TRBD1 (5 bases). The CDR3 length is 12 residues. Germline V gives CDR1 MDHEN, CDR2 SYDVKM. V lost 3 bases and J lost 9, with 11 bases in between. The CDR3 nucleotides read TGTGCCAGCAGTTTCCGTAAAGGGGCCCAGTACTTC. Residues: CASSFRKGAQYF.

This chain joins TRBV29-1 and TRBJ1-2; 8 bases fit TRBD1. The junction had 6 bases not matched to a gene; V was cut back by 4 bases and J by 8 bases. The CDR3 contains 12 residues. Germline CDR1 reads SQVTM; CDR2 reads ANQGSEA. In DNA form, the CDR3 reads TGCAGCGTTGTTAAGACAGGGGTAGGCTACACCTTC. It encodes CSVVKTGVGYTF.

In this sample, this clone turned up once. This chain uses TRBV20-1 with TRBJ1-1, with a possible D match to TRBD1 (6 bases). Between the trimmed V and J ends, which lost 5 bases and 11 bases, there was a span of 12 bases. The CDR3 spans 10 residues. Germline loops: CDR1 DFQATT, CDR2 SNEGSKA (reference sequence). The CDR3 DNA follows: TGCAGTGCTCTCCAGGGGTCGGCTTTCTTT. As protein: CSALQGSAFF.

The count of this clone is one. This sequence joins TRBV11-3 and TRBJ2-1, with TRBD2 matching over 12 bases. CDR1 is SGHNT, CDR2 YENEEA, per germline. The CDR3 loop spans 15 amino acids. Losses at the gene ends were 4 bases for V and 8 bases for J; bases not matched to a gene: 6. The CDR3 DNA reads as TGTGCCAGCAGCTCCGGGACTAGCGGGTGGGATGAGCAGTTCTTC. Residues: CASSSGTSGWDEQFF. The full variable domain, in which reference TRBV11-3 and TRBJ2-1 provide the parts outside the CDR3, is EAGVVQSPRYKIIEKKQPVAFWCNPISGHNTLYWYLQNLGQGPELLIRYENEEAVDDSQLPKDRFSAERLKGVDSTLKIQPAELGDSAVYLCASSSGTSGWDEQFFGPGTRLTVL.

The chain uses TRBV20-1 and TRBJ2-3, with a weak D call TRBD2 (5 bases). The V and J ends lost 3 bases and 6 bases respectively, with 22 bases between them. Germline CDR1 and CDR2: DFQATT and SNEGSKA (reference sequence). The length of the CDR3 is 16 residues. CDR3 sequence (DNA): TGCAGTGCTAGTACCCCGGGAAGGGTCTTAGGGGATACGCAGTATTTT. It translates to CSASTPGRVLGDTQYF.

V and J are TRBV25-1 and TRBJ2-6, with 8 bases that match TRBD2. The germline V gene encodes CDR1 MGHDK and CDR2 SYGVNS. The CDR3 has 16 amino acids. Trimming at V came to 6 bases and at J to 1 base, leaving 5 bases not matched to a gene. The CDR3 is CASRRGAVSGANVLTF. The CDR3 DNA reads TGTGCCAGCAGGCGGGGGGCGGTATCTGGGGCCAACGTCCTGACTTTC.

V usage is TRBV5-4 and J usage is TRBJ2-3; TRBD2 aligns across 8 bases. Germline values: CDR1 SGHNT, CDR2 YYREEE (reference sequence). V was pared by 1 base and J by 1 base, with 2 bases of the junction left unmatched. The CDR3 extends over 15 amino acids. In DNA, the CDR3 is TGTGCCAGCAGCTTGTCCGGGAGGGGCACAGATACGCAGTATTTT. Amino acid sequence: CASSLSGRGTDTQYF.

The gene calls are TRBV28 and TRBJ1-6, with TRBD1 identical over 7 bases. V shed 6 bases and J 2 bases; nucleotides not matched to a gene: 7. Per germline, CDR1 MDHEN and CDR2 SYDVKM. This CDR3 region has 16 residues. CDR3 loop: CASRSGTGAYNSPLHF. The CDR3 bases are TGTGCCAGCAGGTCCGGAACAGGGGCCTATAATTCACCCCTCCACTTT.

This rearrangement joins TRBV30 to TRBJ1-6; 11 positions match TRBD1. V trimming: 5 bases; J trimming: 10 bases; junction bases outside the gene matches: 7. CDR1 and CDR2 (germline): GTSNPN, SVGIG (reference sequence). The CDR3 consists of 14 residues. CDR3 sequence reads: CAWGGQGGDSPLHF. The CDR3 nucleotides are TGTGCCTGGGGGGGACAGGGGGGCGACTCACCCCTCCACTTT.

This clone was counted once. This CDR3 reads CASSSTSGTGYQPQHF. DNA of the CDR3: TGTGCCAGCAGCTCGACCTCCGGGACAGGGTATCAGCCCCAGCATTTT. This chain uses TRBV28 with TRBJ1-5; 9 nucleotides match TRBD1. The germline V gene encodes CDR1 MDHEN and CDR2 SYDVKM. CDR3 size: 16 residues. J was trimmed by 5 bases and V by 6 bases; bases with no gene match: 11.

The V and J genes are TRBV29-1 and TRBJ2-3; D is perhaps TRBD2 (5 bases). Germline V CDR1 and CDR2: SQVTM, ANQGSEA. The CDR3 consists of 12 residues. Between the trimmed V and J ends, which lost 6 bases and 3 bases, there was a span of 10 bases. The CDR3 loop is CSVRRGTDTQYF. The CDR3 bases are TGCAGCGTCCGAAGAGGGACAGATACGCAGTATTTT.

On this clone: Other DNA sequences in this sample translate to the same CDR3. The chain employs TRBV4-1 and TRBJ1-2, with 9 bases fitting TRBD1. The CDR3 runs to 14 residues. Losses at the gene ends were 2 bases for V and 8 bases for J; bases not matched to a gene: 6. The germline V gene encodes CDR1 MGHRA and CDR2 YSYEKL. The CDR3 sequence: CASSQPGQGRGYTF. CDR3 sequence (DNA): TGCGCCAGCAGCCAACCTGGACAGGGGAGAGGCTACACCTTC.

The genes are TRBV6-2 or TRBV6-3 and TRBJ1-2; 7 positions agree with TRBD1. CDR3 length: 14 residues. In germline, CDR1 is MNHEY, CDR2 SVGEGT. The ends lost 0 bases at V and 8 bases at J; junction bases unmatched: 6. CDR3 sequence reads: CASSYSEGARGYTF. The CDR3 DNA follows: TGTGCCAGCAGTTACTCGGAGGGGGCTAGGGGCTACACCTTC.

This sequence joins TRBV19 and TRBJ2-3; 10 bases map to TRBD1. The ends lost 8 bases at V and 6 bases at J; junction bases unmatched: 8. The CDR3 extends over 14 amino acids. Looked up from germline, CDR1 is LNHDA and CDR2 is SQIVND (reference sequence). CDR3 in DNA: TGTGCCAGTGCCGCCGGGACAGGGGCGGATACGCAGTATTTT. Its protein is CASAAGTGADTQYF. Full variable domain (rest looked up from reference TRBV19 and TRBJ2-3): DGGITQSPKYLFRKEGQNVTLSCEQNLNHDAMYWYRQDPGQGLRLIYYSQIVNDFQKGDIAEGYSVSREKKESFPLTVTSAQKNPTAFYLCASAAGTGADTQYFGPGTRLTVL.

This chain links TRBV7-2 with TRBJ2-7; 8 nucleotides align to TRBD2. Unmatched junction bases numbered 7, after V lost 4 bases and J lost 5 bases. This CDR3 comprises 14 residues. Germline CDR1 is SGHTA and CDR2 is FQGNSA. The CDR3 here is CASSSQRESNEQYF. The CDR3 region has the DNA TGTGCCAGCAGCTCCCAGCGGGAGTCGAACGAGCAGTACTTC.

The gene calls are TRBV6-1 and TRBJ1-4; a weak D match, TRBD1 (5 bases). Germline assignment: CDR1 MNHNS and CDR2 SASEGT. The V end was cut by 5 bases, the J end by 5 bases, with 12 bases between. The CDR3 covers 14 residues. In DNA, the CDR3 is TGTGCCAGCAGTCAAACCAGGGCAAATGAAAAACTGTTTTTT. It yields the protein CASSQTRANEKLFF.